Below are 2 T cell receptor beta chains sequenced from a single sample in a study of blood T cell repertoires in COVID-19. Some clones are missing from TCRdb's copy, which holds only in-frame ones; the method was immunoSEQ multiplex PCR. The repertoire holds 250,000 or so clones, with 80% to 90% as singletons. Sample: PBMCs or T cells enriched from blood (not recorded which). These receptors were collected from a woman aged 25 to 39 with acute COVID-19.

V gene TRBV7-2 combines with J gene TRBJ2-2; 10 bases agree with TRBD1. CDR1 and CDR2 (germline): SGHTA, FQGNSA. This CDR3 has 16 residues. The V and J ends lost 5 bases and 1 base, in that order; junction bases with no gene match: 4. As DNA, the CDR3 is TGTGCCAGCAGCCTCCGGGACAGGGGGAACACCGGGGAGCTGTTTTTT. As protein: CASSLRDRGNTGELFF.

The CDR3 DNA sequence: TGTGCTAGTGGTTTGGTATATGGGGGGGCCACAGATACGCAGTATTTT. It encodes CASGLVYGGATDTQYF. This chain uses TRBV12-5 with TRBJ2-3; tentative D call: TRBD2 (7 bases). From germline, CDR1 is LGHNT and CDR2 FRNRAP. V was pared by 0 bases and J by 2 bases, with 12 bases between. This CDR3 is built from 16 residues.